This T cell receptor beta chain originates from a study of T cells after yellow fever vaccination. Across the study: Low-cell-number fractions underwent preparation using SMART-Seq v4 Ultra Low Input. General study results and limits: Most primary-vaccination clones recurred post-booster (around 95% CD4, 88% CD8). The bulk population could contribute abundant contaminating clonotypes to FACS-sorted repertoires. Only a minor proportion of clonotypes was detected across both CD4 and CD8 compartments.

There are many counts of this clonotype. Its specificity is not known. Germline V CDR1 and CDR2: SGDLS, YYNGEE. This CDR3 contains 13 residues. Trimming left V 4 bases short and J 7 bases short, with 14 bases between. MiXCR was run by TCRdb on the 5' RACE reads, yielding one entry per CDR3 protein. The sample carries approximately 300,000 distinct CDR3 sequences, over 8.5% recorded once. The sequence was collected from a man aged 18 to 29 who received the YFV17D yellow fever vaccine. Sequences were derived from CD4+ T cells sorted from PBMCs, sampled 45 days after the yellow fever booster vaccination. The J gene is TRBJ2-5, the V gene TRBV9; D gene ambiguous. CDR3 nucleotides: TGTGCCAGCAGCCCGGACGTCCTAGGGACCCAGTACTTC. Its translation is CASSPDVLGTQYF.